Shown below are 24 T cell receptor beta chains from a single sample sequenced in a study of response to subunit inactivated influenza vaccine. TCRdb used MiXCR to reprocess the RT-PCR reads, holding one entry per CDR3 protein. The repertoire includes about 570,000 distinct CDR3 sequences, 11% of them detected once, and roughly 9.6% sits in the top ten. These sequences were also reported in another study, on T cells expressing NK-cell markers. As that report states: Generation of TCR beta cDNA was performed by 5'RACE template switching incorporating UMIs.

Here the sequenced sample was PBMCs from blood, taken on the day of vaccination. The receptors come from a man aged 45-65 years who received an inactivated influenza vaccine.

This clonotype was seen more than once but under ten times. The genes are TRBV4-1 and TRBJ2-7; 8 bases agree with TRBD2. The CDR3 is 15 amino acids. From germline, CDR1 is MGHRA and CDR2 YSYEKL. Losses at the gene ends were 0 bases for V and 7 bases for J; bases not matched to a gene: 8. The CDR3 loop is CASSQDTSGGREQYF. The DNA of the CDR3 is TGCGCCAGCAGCCAAGATACCAGCGGGGGCCGTGAGCAGTACTTC.

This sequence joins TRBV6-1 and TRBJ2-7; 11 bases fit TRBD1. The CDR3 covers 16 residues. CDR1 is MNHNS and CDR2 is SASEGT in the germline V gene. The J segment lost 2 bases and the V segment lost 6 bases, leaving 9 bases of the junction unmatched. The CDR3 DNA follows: TGTGCCAGCAGCCGCACGGGACAGGGGGTAACCTACGAGCAGTACTTC. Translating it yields CASSRTGQGVTYEQYF.

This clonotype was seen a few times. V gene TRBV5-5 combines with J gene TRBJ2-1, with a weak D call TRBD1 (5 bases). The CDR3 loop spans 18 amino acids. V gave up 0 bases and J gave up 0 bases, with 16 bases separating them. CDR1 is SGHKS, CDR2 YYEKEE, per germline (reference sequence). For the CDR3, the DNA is TGTGCCAGCAGCTTGGAGTCGGTCAGGGCTTACTCCTACAATGAGCAGTTCTTC. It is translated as CASSLESVRAYSYNEQFF.

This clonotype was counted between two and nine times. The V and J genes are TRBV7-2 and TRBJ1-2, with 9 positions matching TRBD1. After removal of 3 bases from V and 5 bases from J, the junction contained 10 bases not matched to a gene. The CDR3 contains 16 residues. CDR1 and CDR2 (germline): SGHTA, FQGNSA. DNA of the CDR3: TGTGCCAGCAGCTTGGTGACAGGGGGTTACAATTATGGCTACACCTTC. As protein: CASSLVTGGYNYGYTF.

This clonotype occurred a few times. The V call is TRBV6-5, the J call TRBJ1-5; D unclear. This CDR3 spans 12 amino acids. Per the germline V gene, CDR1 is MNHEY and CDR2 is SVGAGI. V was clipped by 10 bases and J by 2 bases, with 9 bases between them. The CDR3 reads CATRRGNQPQHF. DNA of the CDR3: TGTGCCACCCGGCGGGGCAATCAGCCCCAGCATTTT.

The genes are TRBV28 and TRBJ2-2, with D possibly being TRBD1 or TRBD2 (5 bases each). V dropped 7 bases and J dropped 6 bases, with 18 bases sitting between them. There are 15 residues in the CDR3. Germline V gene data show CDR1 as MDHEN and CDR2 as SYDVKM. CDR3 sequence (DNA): TGTGCCAGCACCCGTGGGGGTTCGTCCGCCGGGGAGCTGTTTTTT. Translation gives CASTRGGSSAGELFF.

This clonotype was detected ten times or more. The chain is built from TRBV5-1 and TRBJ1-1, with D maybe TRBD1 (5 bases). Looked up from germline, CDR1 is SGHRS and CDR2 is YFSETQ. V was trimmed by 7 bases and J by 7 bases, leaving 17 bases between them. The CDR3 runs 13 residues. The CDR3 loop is CASLEAPQGEAFF. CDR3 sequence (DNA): TGCGCCAGCCTTGAAGCACCTCAGGGTGAAGCTTTCTTT.

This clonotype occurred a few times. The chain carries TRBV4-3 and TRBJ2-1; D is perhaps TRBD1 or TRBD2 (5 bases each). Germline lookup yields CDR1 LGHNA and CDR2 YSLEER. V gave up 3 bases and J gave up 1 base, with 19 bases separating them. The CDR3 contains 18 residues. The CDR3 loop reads CASSQAVRWDVSYNEQFF. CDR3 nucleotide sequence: TGCGCCAGCAGCCAGGCTGTCCGCTGGGACGTGTCCTACAATGAGCAGTTCTTC.

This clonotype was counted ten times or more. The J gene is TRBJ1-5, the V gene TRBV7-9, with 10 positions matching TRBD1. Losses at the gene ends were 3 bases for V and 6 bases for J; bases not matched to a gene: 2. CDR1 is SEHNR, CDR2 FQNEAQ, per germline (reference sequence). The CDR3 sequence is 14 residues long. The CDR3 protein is CASSFGQGGQPQHF. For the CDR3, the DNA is TGTGCCAGCAGCTTCGGACAGGGGGGTCAGCCCCAGCATTTT. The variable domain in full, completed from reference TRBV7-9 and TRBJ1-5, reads DTGVSQNPRHKITKRGQNVTFRCDPISEHNRLYWYRQTLGQGPEFLTYFQNEAQLEKSRLLSDRFSAERPKGSFSTLEIQRTEQGDSAMYLCASSFGQGGQPQHFGDGTRLSIL.

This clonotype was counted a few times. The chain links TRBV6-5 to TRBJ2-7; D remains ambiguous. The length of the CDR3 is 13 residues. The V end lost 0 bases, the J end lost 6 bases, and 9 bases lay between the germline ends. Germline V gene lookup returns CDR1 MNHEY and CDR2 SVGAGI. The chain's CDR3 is CASSYSGSREQYF. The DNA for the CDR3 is TGTGCCAGCAGTTACTCGGGTAGCCGCGAGCAGTACTTC.

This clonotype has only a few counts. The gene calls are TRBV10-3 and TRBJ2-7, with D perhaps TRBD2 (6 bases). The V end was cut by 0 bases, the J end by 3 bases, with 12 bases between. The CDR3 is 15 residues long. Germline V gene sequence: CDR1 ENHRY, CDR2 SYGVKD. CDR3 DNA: TGTGCCATCAGTGAGTCGGGGACGCGGGACTACGAGCAGTACTTC. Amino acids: CAISESGTRDYEQYF.

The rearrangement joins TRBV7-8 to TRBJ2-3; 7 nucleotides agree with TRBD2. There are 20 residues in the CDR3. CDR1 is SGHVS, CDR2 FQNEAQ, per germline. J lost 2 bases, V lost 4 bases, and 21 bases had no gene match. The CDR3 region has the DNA TGTGCCAGCAGCTACCCTCGGGGAGGGCCCGGGGTGAGATACACAGATACGCAGTATTTT. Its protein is CASSYPRGGPGVRYTDTQYF.

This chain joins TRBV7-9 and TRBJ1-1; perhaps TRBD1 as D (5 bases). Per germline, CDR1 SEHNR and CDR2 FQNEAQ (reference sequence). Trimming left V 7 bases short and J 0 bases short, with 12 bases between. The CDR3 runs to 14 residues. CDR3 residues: CASNQAGVNTEAFF. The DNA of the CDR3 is TGTGCCAGCAACCAAGCGGGGGTGAACACTGAAGCTTTCTTT.

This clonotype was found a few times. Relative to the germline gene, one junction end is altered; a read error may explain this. The CDR3 region is CASSTDLAGATF. DNA for the CDR3: TGTGCCAGCAGTACCGACCTAGCGGGGGCAACCTTC. This rearrangement joins TRBV12-3 or TRBV12-4 to TRBJ2-1; 10 nucleotides match TRBD2. The CDR3 extends over 12 amino acids.

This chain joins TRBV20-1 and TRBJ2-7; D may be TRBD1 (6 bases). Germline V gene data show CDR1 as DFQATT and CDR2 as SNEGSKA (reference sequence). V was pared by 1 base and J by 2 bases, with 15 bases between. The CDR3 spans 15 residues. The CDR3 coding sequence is TGCAGTGCTAGAGCCCCGGGACAAAAGACCTACGAGCAGTACTTC. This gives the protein CSARAPGQKTYEQYF.

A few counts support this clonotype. The CDR3 DNA is TGCGCCAGCAGCTTGGAGACCCGGGACAGGGGACACGAGCAGTACTTC. Encoded protein: CASSLETRDRGHEQYF. This sequence joins TRBV5-1 and TRBJ2-7; 10 bases map to TRBD1. V dropped 0 bases and J dropped 5; count of bases not matched to a gene: 8. The germline V gene has CDR1 SGHRS and CDR2 YFSETQ. The CDR3 sequence is 16 residues long.

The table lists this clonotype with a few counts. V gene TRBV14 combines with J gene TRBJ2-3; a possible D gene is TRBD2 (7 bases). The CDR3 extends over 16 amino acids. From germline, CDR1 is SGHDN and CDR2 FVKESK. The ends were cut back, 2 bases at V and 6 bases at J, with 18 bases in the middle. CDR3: CASSQREGVTTDTQYF. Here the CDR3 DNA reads TGTGCCAGCAGCCAAAGGGAGGGGGTGACCACGGATACGCAGTATTTT. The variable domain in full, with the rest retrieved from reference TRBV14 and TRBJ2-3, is EAGVTQFPSHSVIEKGQTVTLRCDPISGHDNLYWYRRVMGKEIKFLLHFVKESKQDESGMPNNRFLAERTGGTYSTLKVQPAELEDSGVYFCASSQREGVTTDTQYFGPGTRLTVL.

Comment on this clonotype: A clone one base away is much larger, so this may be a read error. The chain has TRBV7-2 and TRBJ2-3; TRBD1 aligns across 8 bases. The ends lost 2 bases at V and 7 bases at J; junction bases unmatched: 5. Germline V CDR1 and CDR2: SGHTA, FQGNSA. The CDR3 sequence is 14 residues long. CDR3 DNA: TGTGCCAGCAGCTTAACAGGGGGATTTCATACGCAGTATTTT. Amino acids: CASSLTGGFHTQYF.

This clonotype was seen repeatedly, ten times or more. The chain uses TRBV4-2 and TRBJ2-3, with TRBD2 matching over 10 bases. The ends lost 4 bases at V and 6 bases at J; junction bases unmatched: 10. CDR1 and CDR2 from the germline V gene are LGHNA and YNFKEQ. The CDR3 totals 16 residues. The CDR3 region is CASSLDRTSGGDTQYF. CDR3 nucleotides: TGTGCCAGCAGCCTCGATCGGACTAGCGGAGGGGATACGCAGTATTTT.

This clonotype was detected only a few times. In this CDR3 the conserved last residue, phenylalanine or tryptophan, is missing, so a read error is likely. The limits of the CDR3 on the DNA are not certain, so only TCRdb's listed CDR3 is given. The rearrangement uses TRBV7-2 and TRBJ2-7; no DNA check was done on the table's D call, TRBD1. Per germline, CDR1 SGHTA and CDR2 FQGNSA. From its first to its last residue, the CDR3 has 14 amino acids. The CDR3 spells CASSSRQGAALREL.

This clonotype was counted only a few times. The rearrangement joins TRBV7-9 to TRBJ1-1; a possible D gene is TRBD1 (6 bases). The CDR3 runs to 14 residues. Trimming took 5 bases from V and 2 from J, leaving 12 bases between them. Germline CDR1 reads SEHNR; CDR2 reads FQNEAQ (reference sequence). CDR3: CASSARDTNTEAFF. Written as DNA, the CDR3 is TGTGCCAGCAGCGCCCGGGACACCAACACTGAAGCTTTCTTT.

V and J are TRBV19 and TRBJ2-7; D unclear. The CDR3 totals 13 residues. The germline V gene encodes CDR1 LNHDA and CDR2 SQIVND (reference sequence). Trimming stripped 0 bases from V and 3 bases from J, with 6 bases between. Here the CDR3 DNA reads TGTGCCAGTAGTATAGATCAAGGCTACGAGCAGTACTTC. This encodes CASSIDQGYEQYF.

The CDR3: CASSPGSAGELFF. The DNA of the CDR3 is TGTGCCAGCTCACCAGGGTCGGCCGGGGAGCTGTTTTTT. This chain connects TRBV18 to TRBJ2-2, with D uncertain. Germline CDR1 is KGHSH and CDR2 is LQKENI. The CDR3 is 13 amino acids. V was clipped by 2 bases and J by 6 bases, with 7 bases between them.

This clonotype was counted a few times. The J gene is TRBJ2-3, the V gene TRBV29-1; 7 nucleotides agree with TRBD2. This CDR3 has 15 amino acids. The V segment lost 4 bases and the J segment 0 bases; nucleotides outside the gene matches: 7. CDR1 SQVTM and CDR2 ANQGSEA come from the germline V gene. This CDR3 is CSVAGGLLSTDTQYF. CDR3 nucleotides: TGCAGCGTTGCTGGGGGACTACTAAGCACAGATACGCAGTATTTT.